Listed here are 30 T cell receptor beta chains from one sample, sequenced in a study of human T cells and chemical hapten exposure. The sample's time point: patch test 2, 6 weeks after DPC sensitization. Stated treatment: therapeutic diphenylcyclopropenone sensitization with weekly scalp DPC. One entry per CDR3 protein results from TCRdb running MiXCR on the RACE reads. Seen here are about 110,000 distinct CDR3 sequences, less than 10% observed once, and the top ten hold 2.5% to 3.5%. The sequencing here drew on whole blood, taken in connection with sensitization to the hapten diphenylcyclopropenone (DPC). The receptors were sampled from a woman in her forties with alopecia areata. Some clones in this sample may be carry-over from other donors' samples.

The rearrangement links TRBV4-1 to TRBJ2-3; 10 bases line up with TRBD2. Germline V CDR1 and CDR2: MGHRA, YSYEKL. The CDR3 has 18 residues. After removal of 1 base from V and 0 bases from J, the junction contained 7 bases not matched to a gene. CDR3 coding DNA: TGCGCCAGCAGCCAAGGATTAGAACTAGCGGGGAGCACAGATACGCAGTATTTT. It yields the protein CASSQGLELAGSTDTQYF.

Ten or more counts support this clonotype. The rearrangement uses TRBV18 and TRBJ1-4, with D unclear. This CDR3 contains 14 residues. Germline CDR1 KGHSH, CDR2 LQKENI. V was trimmed by 6 bases and J by 6 bases, leaving 14 bases between them. The DNA of the CDR3 is TGTGCCAGCTCGCTGGCGGACGGCGATGAAAAACTGTTTTTT. This sequence encodes CASSLADGDEKLFF.

This clonotype was seen many times. The gene calls are TRBV10-3 and TRBJ1-1; D is unclear. V was shortened by 0 bases and J by 6 bases, with 14 bases between the two germline ends. The CDR3 is made up of 15 amino acids. Germline V gene lookup returns CDR1 ENHRY and CDR2 SYGVKD. For the CDR3, the DNA is TGTGCCATCAGTGAGTCAGGAGGGCAGAGGGCTGAAGCTTTCTTT. It translates to CAISESGGQRAEAFF.

The chain is built from TRBV4-3 and TRBJ2-3; TRBD2 agrees at 12 bases. The CDR3 has 19 amino acids. The germline V gene has CDR1 LGHNA and CDR2 YSLEER. Unmatched junction bases numbered 12, after V lost 3 bases and J lost 2 bases. CDR3 nucleotide sequence: TGCGCCAGCAGCCACTGGCTAGCGGGGGGGCCGGCCACCACAGATACGCAGTATTTT. It translates to CASSHWLAGGPATTDTQYF.

This clonotype was seen at least ten times. The V gene is TRBV10-2, the J gene TRBJ1-2, with 7 bases fitting TRBD1. This CDR3 is 12 amino acids long. Germline V CDR1 and CDR2: WSHSY, SAAADI. Trimming took 6 bases from V and 6 from J; bases not matched to a gene: 4. The CDR3 reads CASSQGVDGYTF. As DNA, the CDR3 is TGCGCCAGCAGCCAGGGGGTCGATGGCTACACCTTC.

The rearrangement links TRBV7-6 to TRBJ2-5, with unresolved D. The V gene's germline CDR1 is SGHVS and CDR2 FNYEAQ. Deletions cut 0 bases from V and 5 bases from J, with 10 bases between. This CDR3 comprises 14 residues. CDR3 residues: CASSLATTRETQYF. CDR3 nucleotides: TGTGCCAGCAGCTTAGCCACTACGCGCGAGACCCAGTACTTC.

As to this clonotype: A much bigger clone sits one base away, suggesting this may be a read error. As the CDR3 is not closed by the conserved phenylalanine or tryptophan, this likely results from a read error. The rearrangement uses TRBV15 and TRBJ1-1; D remains ambiguous. Germline CDR1 LNHNV, CDR2 YYDKDF (reference sequence). This CDR3 is built from 13 residues. V gave up 6 bases and J gave up 3 bases, with 11 bases separating them. CDR3 loop: CATSGWMDTEAFI. The CDR3 DNA follows: TGTGCCACCAGTGGATGGATGGACACTGAAGCTTTCATT.

This clonotype has just a few counts. The chain links TRBV7-6 to TRBJ2-1; TRBD2 aligns across 12 bases. This CDR3 spans 15 amino acids. The junction had 1 base not matched to a gene; V was cut back by 5 bases and J by 2 bases. The germline V gene has CDR1 SGHVS and CDR2 FNYEAQ. The CDR3 sequence: CASSPSGGAYNEQFF. In nucleotides, the CDR3 is TGTGCCAGCAGCCCTAGCGGGGGGGCCTACAATGAGCAGTTCTTC.

This clonotype was seen at least ten times. The V gene is TRBV25-1, the J gene TRBJ2-1; D gene unclear. Germline V CDR1 and CDR2: MGHDK, SYGVNS. The CDR3 extends over 14 amino acids. Trimming took off 8 bases at V and 4 bases at J, with 15 bases between the two ends. CDR3 sequence (DNA): TGTGCCAGCCGCTCCGCGGCGACTTACAATGAGCAGTTCTTC. Its translation is CASRSAATYNEQFF.

This clonotype was seen at least ten times. This chain connects TRBV27 to TRBJ2-7, with unresolved D. The V end lost 3 bases, the J end lost 5 bases, and 29 bases lay between the germline ends. Germline values: CDR1 MNHEY, CDR2 SMNVEV (reference sequence). The CDR3 runs to 19 residues. The CDR3 bases are TGTGCCAGCAGTTTCTATCCCCCCAAGTTGGGGTTATCGCAGGACGAGCAGTACTTC. It yields the protein CASSFYPPKLGLSQDEQYF.

The V call is TRBV28, the J call TRBJ2-7, with D possibly being TRBD1 (5 bases). CDR1 MDHEN and CDR2 SYDVKM come from the germline V gene. With 6 bases removed from V and 2 bases from J, the gap between germline ends came to 8 bases. The length of the CDR3 is 12 residues. The CDR3 coding sequence is TGTGCCAGCAGGGAGACAGCCTACGAGCAGTACTTC. This sequence encodes CASRETAYEQYF.

This clonotype was found a few times. The chain combines TRBV6-5 with TRBJ2-7; perhaps D is TRBD1 or TRBD2 (5 bases each). Trimming shortened V by 3 bases and J by 0 bases, and 9 bases separated the two germline ends. Germline V lookup: CDR1 MNHEY, CDR2 SVGAGI. The CDR3 contains 14 residues. CDR3 DNA: TGTGCCAGCAGTTATCGGGACGCCTCCTACGAGCAGTACTTC. Amino acids: CASSYRDASYEQYF.

This clonotype was seen many times. V and J are TRBV5-5 and TRBJ1-1, with 8 bases aligning to TRBD1. The CDR3 runs 16 residues. Germline V CDR1 and CDR2: SGHKS, YYEKEE (reference sequence). V shed 2 bases and J 3 bases; nucleotides not matched to a gene: 9. CDR3 residues: CASSLNLQGADTEAFF. CDR3 in DNA: TGTGCCAGCAGCTTAAACCTGCAGGGGGCCGACACTGAAGCTTTCTTT.

The V gene is TRBV7-9, the J gene TRBJ2-7; D not certain. The CDR3 has 14 residues. V was shortened by 4 bases and J by 0 bases, with 10 bases between the two germline ends. Germline V gene lookup returns CDR1 SEHNR and CDR2 FQNEAQ (reference sequence). The CDR3 coding sequence is TGTGCCAGCAGCTCCCTGCGAGACTCCTACGAGCAGTACTTC. This encodes CASSSLRDSYEQYF.

This clonotype was seen ten or more times. This chain uses TRBV6-2 or TRBV6-3 with TRBJ1-5, with D uncertain. There are 11 residues in the CDR3. V shed 8 bases and J shed 4 bases, with 6 bases lying between them. Per germline, CDR1 MNHEY and CDR2 SVGEGT. The CDR3 DNA sequence: TGTGCCAGCGAGAGGAATCAGCCCCAGCATTTT. Translation gives CASERNQPQHF.

This chain joins TRBV7-9 and TRBJ2-7, with D uncertain. V shed 5 bases and J shed 0 bases, with 8 bases lying between them. This CDR3 is 13 amino acids long. Germline V lookup: CDR1 SEHNR, CDR2 FQNEAQ (reference sequence). Here the CDR3 reads CASSRSLSYEQYF. The CDR3 nucleotides are TGTGCCAGCAGCAGAAGCCTCTCCTACGAGCAGTACTTC.

In its sample, this clonotype was seen a few times. The chain is built from TRBV18 and TRBJ1-1, with D possibly matching TRBD1 (5 bases). The length of the CDR3 is 14 residues. Trimming removed 5 bases from V and 5 bases from J, with 15 bases in between. Germline-derived CDR1 and CDR2 are KGHSH and LQKENI. The DNA for the CDR3 is TGTGCCAGCTCATCGGCGAGGGGAGGGACTGAAGCTTTCTTT. Translation: CASSSARGGTEAFF.

This clonotype appeared many times. J is TRBJ1-2 and V is TRBV18; unclear D gene. V lost 4 bases, J lost 4 bases, and 10 bases lay in between. The germline CDR1 and CDR2 sequences are KGHSH and LQKENI. The CDR3 is 13 amino acids. The CDR3 sequence: CASSLGDIYGYTF. CDR3 DNA sequence: TGTGCCAGCTCACTGGGAGATATCTATGGCTACACCTTC.

The chain recombines TRBV7-2 with TRBJ1-5; 7 bases agree with TRBD1. The CDR3 is 15 amino acids. The germline CDR1 and CDR2 sequences are SGHTA and FQGNSA. V was pared by 5 bases and J by 4 bases, with 8 bases of the junction left unmatched. The CDR3 reads CASSLWGTVNQPQHF. In nucleotides, the CDR3 is TGTGCCAGCAGCCTATGGGGGACAGTTAATCAGCCCCAGCATTTT.

This clonotype was seen only a few times. The chain employs TRBV5-1 and TRBJ1-4, with D possibly TRBD1 on 6 matching bases. Trimming removed 0 bases at V and 0 bases at J, with 9 bases between. Germline V gives CDR1 SGHRS, CDR2 YFSETQ. The CDR3 totals 16 residues. The CDR3 spells CASSLGTATTNEKLFF. CDR3 coding DNA: TGCGCCAGCAGCTTGGGGACAGCTACAACTAATGAAAAACTGTTTTTT. Full variable domain (remainder filled in from reference TRBV5-1 and TRBJ1-4): KAGVTQTPRYLIKTRGQQVTLSCSPISGHRSVSWYQQTPGQGLQFLFEYFSETQRNKGNFPGRFSGRQFSNSRSEMNVSTLELGDSALYLCASSLGTATTNEKLFFGSGTQLSVL.

This clonotype was counted only a few times. This chain connects TRBV5-1 to TRBJ1-6, with D possibly matching TRBD1 (6 bases). V gave up 0 bases and J gave up 0 bases, with 16 bases separating them. CDR3 size: 19 residues. The germline V gene has CDR1 SGHRS and CDR2 YFSETQ. The CDR3 nucleotides read TGCGCCAGCAGCTTGGCCGTACAGGGACTGCGCTCCTATAATTCACCCCTCCACTTT. Its translation: CASSLAVQGLRSYNSPLHF. The variable domain in full, with the rest retrieved from reference TRBV5-1 and TRBJ1-6, is KAGVTQTPRYLIKTRGQQVTLSCSPISGHRSVSWYQQTPGQGLQFLFEYFSETQRNKGNFPGRFSGRQFSNSRSEMNVSTLELGDSALYLCASSLAVQGLRSYNSPLHFGNGTRLTVT.

There are a few counts of this clonotype. The chain recombines TRBV9 with TRBJ1-6; D may be TRBD1 (6 bases). CDR3 length: 13 amino acids. CDR1 and CDR2 (germline): SGDLS, YYNGEE. Trimming cost V 4 bases and J 8 bases, with 10 bases left between them. CDR3 nucleotides: TGTGCCAGCAGCATATCAGGGGATTCACCCCTCCACTTT. It is translated as CASSISGDSPLHF.

This clonotype has ten or more counts. The chain recombines TRBV6-5 with TRBJ2-5; unclear D gene. Germline CDR1 and CDR2: MNHEY and SVGAGI. The CDR3 extends over 13 amino acids. V lost 2 bases, J lost 5 bases, and 9 bases lay in between. CDR3: CASSYDREETQYF. The CDR3 DNA is TGTGCCAGCAGTTACGACCGAGAGGAGACCCAGTACTTC.

The chain's CDR3 is CASGNQPQHF. Here the CDR3 DNA reads TGTGCCAGCGGCAATCAGCCCCAGCATTTT. The chain has TRBV2 and TRBJ1-5; D gene unclear. The CDR3 has 10 residues. The V end was cut by 8 bases, the J end by 2 bases, with 1 base between. From germline, CDR1 is SNHLY and CDR2 FYNNEI.

The table lists this clonotype with a few counts. This chain connects TRBV29-1 to TRBJ1-4, with D hard to call. In germline, CDR1 is SQVTM, CDR2 ANQGSEA. The CDR3 extends over 13 amino acids. V was trimmed by 6 bases and J by 8 bases, leaving 16 bases between them. The CDR3 sequence is CSVRTQSSEKLFF. The DNA of the CDR3 is TGCAGCGTCCGGACCCAGTCAAGCGAAAAACTGTTTTTT.

This clonotype was seen repeatedly, ten times or more. V and J are TRBV19 and TRBJ2-1; tentative D call: TRBD2 (6 bases). Germline assignment: CDR1 LNHDA and CDR2 SQIVND (reference sequence). The CDR3 loop spans 15 amino acids. V lost 4 bases and J 2 bases, leaving 12 bases between the germline ends. In nucleotides, the CDR3 is TGTGCCAGTAGTAGCGGGAACGGGCCCTACAATGAGCAGTTCTTC. Its protein is CASSSGNGPYNEQFF.

Of note for this clonotype: This may be a read error, as it is one base from a much larger clone. The J gene is TRBJ2-7, the V gene TRBV6-6, with 7 bases lining up with TRBD1. After removal of 0 bases from V and 6 bases from J, the junction contained 8 bases not matched to a gene. The germline V gene encodes CDR1 MNHNY and CDR2 SVGAGI (reference sequence). There are 15 residues in the CDR3. This CDR3 is CASSYSYRGTCEQYF. The CDR3 nucleotides are TGTGCCAGCAGTTACTCCTACAGGGGAACCTGCGAGCAGTACTTC.

This clonotype has a handful of counts. For the CDR3, the DNA is TGCAGCGCCCCCCAGGGACAGGGTTACAATGAGCAGTTCTTC. The encoded protein is CSAPQGQGYNEQFF. The chain joins TRBV29-1 to TRBJ2-1; 9 bases agree with TRBD1. Germline V CDR1 and CDR2: SQVTM, ANQGSEA. V shed 7 bases, J shed 4 bases, and the junction held 8 bases outside the gene matches. This CDR3 has 14 residues.

Only a few counts were recorded for this clonotype. This chain joins TRBV6-2 or TRBV6-3 and TRBJ2-5; TRBD2 matches 8 bases. The CDR3 consists of 14 residues. J gave up 4 bases and V 6 bases, and 7 bases lay outside the gene matches. Germline V gene data show CDR1 as MNHEY and CDR2 as SVGEGT. The CDR3 region is CASSQTSGGETQYF. The DNA of the CDR3 is TGTGCCAGCAGCCAAACTAGCGGAGGAGAGACCCAGTACTTC.

This clonotype was observed a handful of times. This sequence joins TRBV10-3 and TRBJ2-7, with 10 positions matching TRBD1. Germline V CDR1 and CDR2: ENHRY, SYGVKD. V shed 8 bases, J shed 5 bases, and the junction held 12 bases outside the gene matches. The CDR3 extends over 15 amino acids. The CDR3 nucleotides are TGTGCCATCGGGGCCTTCACCGGGACAGGGGACGAGCAGTACTTC. Amino acid sequence: CAIGAFTGTGDEQYF.